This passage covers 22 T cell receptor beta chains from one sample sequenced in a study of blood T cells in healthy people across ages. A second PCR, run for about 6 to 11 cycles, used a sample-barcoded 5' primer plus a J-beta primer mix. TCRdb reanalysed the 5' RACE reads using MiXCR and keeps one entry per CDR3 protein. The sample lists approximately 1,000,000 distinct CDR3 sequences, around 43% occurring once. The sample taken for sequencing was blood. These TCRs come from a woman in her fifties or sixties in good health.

The CDR3 protein is CASRGDSRKLFF. The CDR3 nucleotides read TGTGCCAGCAGGGGGGACAGTCGAAAACTGTTTTTT. The J gene is TRBJ1-4, the V gene TRBV2; TRBD1 matches 7 bases. V lost 6 bases, J lost 10 bases, and 5 bases stayed unmatched. The germline CDR1 and CDR2 sequences are SNHLY and FYNNEI. This CDR3 is built from 12 residues.

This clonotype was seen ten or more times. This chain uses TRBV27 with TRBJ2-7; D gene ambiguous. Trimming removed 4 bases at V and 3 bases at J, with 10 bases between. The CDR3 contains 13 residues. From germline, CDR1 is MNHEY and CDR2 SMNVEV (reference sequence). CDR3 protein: CASSSPVGYEQYF. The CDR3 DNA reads TGTGCCAGCAGTTCGCCGGTCGGCTACGAGCAGTACTTC.

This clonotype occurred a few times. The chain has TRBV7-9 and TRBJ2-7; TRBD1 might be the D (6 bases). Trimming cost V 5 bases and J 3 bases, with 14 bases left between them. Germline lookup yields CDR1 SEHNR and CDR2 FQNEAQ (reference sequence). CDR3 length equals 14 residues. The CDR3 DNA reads TGTGCCAGCAGCAAACGGGACACCTTCTACGAGCAGTACTTC. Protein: CASSKRDTFYEQYF.

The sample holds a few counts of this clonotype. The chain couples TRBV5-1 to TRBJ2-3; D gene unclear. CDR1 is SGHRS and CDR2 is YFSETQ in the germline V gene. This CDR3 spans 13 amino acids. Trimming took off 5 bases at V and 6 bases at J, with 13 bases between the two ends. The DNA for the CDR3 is TGCGCCAGCAGGGTGGTGCCAGGTGATACGCAGTATTTT. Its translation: CASRVVPGDTQYF.

This CDR3 is CASSSDSGWAYEQYF. The CDR3, as DNA: TGTGCCAGCAGTTCGGACTCTGGGTGGGCCTACGAGCAGTACTTC. The gene calls are TRBV6-6 and TRBJ2-7; D is perhaps TRBD2 (5 bases). The V and J ends lost 4 bases and 2 bases respectively, with 15 bases between them. This CDR3 has 15 residues. Germline lookup yields CDR1 MNHNY and CDR2 SVGAGI (reference sequence).

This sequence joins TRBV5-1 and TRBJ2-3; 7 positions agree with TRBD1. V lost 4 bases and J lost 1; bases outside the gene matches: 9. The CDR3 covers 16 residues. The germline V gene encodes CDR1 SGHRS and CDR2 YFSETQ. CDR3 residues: CASSPWDRRGTDTQYF. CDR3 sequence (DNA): TGCGCCAGCAGCCCCTGGGACAGACGAGGCACAGATACGCAGTATTTT.

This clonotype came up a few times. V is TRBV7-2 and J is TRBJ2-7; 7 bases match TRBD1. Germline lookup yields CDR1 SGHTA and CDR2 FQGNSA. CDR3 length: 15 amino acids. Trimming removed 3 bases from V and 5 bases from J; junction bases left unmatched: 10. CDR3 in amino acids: CASSFHRDSSDEQYF. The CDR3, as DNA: TGTGCCAGCAGCTTTCACCGGGACAGTTCGGACGAGCAGTACTTC.

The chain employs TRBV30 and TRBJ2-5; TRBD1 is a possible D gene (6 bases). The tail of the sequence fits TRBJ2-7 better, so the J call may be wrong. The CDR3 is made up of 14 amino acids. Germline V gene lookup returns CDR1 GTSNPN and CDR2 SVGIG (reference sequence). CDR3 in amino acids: CAWSGGQLTYEQYF. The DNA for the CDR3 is TGTGCCTGGAGTGGCGGACAGCTCACCTACGAGCAGTACTTC.

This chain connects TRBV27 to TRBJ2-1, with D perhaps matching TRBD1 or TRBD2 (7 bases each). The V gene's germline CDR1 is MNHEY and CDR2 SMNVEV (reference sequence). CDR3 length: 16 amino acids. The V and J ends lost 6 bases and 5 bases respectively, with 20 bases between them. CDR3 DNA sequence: TGTGCCAGCAGACCAGGGGGGGGGCGGCCGAACAATGAGCAGTTCTTC. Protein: CASRPGGGRPNNEQFF.

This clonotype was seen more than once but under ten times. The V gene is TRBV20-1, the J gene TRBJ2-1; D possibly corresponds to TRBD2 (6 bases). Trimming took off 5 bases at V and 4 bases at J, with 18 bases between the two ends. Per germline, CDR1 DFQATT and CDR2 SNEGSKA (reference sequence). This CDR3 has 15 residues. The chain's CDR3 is CSAPTSGHTYNEQFF. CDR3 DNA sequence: TGCAGTGCTCCAACCAGCGGGCATACTTACAATGAGCAGTTCTTC.

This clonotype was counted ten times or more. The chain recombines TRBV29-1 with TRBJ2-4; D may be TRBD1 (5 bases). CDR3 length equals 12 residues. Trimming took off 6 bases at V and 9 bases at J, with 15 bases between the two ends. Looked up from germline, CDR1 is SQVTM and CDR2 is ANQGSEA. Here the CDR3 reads CSVSQVQGIQYF. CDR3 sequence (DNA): TGCAGCGTCTCTCAGGTCCAGGGCATTCAGTACTTC.

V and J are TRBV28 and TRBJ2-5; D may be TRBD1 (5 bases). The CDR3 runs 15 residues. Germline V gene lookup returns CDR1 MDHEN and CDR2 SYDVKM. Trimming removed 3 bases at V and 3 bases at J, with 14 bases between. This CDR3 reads CASSFFAGMEETQYF. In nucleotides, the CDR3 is TGTGCCAGCAGTTTCTTCGCAGGGATGGAAGAGACCCAGTACTTC.

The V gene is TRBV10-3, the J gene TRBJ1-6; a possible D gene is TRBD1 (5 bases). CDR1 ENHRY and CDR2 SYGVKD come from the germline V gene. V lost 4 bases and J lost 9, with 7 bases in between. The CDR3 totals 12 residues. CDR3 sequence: CAISVGGSPLHF. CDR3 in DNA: TGTGCCATCAGTGTCGGGGGTTCACCCCTCCACTTT.

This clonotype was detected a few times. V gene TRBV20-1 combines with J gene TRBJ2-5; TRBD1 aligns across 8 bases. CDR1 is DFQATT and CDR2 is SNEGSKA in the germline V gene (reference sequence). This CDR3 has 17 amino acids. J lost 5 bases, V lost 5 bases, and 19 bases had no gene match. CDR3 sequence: CSADDRGSPSPRETQYF. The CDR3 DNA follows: TGCAGTGCTGACGACAGGGGTTCCCCCAGCCCCCGGGAGACCCAGTACTTC.

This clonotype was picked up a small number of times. The CDR3 nucleotides are TGCAGTGCTTGGTCTGATCGGAACAATGAGCAGTTCTTC. Translation gives CSAWSDRNNEQFF. The V and J genes are TRBV20-1 and TRBJ2-1; no clear D gene. The germline gives CDR1 DFQATT, CDR2 SNEGSKA (reference sequence). V gave up 5 bases and J gave up 5 bases, with 13 bases separating them. The CDR3 has 13 amino acids.

The CDR3 loop is CASNNGQAGEQYF. In DNA form, the CDR3 reads TGTGCCAGCAACAACGGCCAAGCAGGGGAGCAGTACTTC. The chain carries TRBV5-6 and TRBJ2-5; the D gene is possibly TRBD1 (6 bases). This CDR3 has 13 amino acids. Trimming pared 6 bases from V and 11 bases from J, leaving 20 bases between. Germline CDR1 reads SGHDT; CDR2 reads YYEEEE.

The CDR3 nucleotides are TGCAGTGCTAGAGAAAGAAGCGGGAGCAATGAGCAGTTCTTC. It yields the protein CSARERSGSNEQFF. The rearrangement joins TRBV20-1 to TRBJ2-1; 8 bases align to TRBD2. V gave up 0 bases and J gave up 6 bases; unmatched junction bases: 4. Germline CDR1 reads DFQATT; CDR2 reads SNEGSKA (reference sequence). The CDR3 is 14 amino acids.

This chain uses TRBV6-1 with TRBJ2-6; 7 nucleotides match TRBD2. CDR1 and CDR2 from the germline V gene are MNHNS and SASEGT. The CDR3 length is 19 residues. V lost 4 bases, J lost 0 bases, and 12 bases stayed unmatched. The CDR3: CASSGPWGGTLSGANVLTF. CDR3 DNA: TGTGCCAGCAGTGGACCCTGGGGGGGAACTCTCTCTGGGGCCAACGTCCTGACTTTC.

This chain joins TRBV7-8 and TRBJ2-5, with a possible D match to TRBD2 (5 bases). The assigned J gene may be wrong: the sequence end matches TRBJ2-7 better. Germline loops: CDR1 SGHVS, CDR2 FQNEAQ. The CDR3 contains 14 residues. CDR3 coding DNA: TGTGCCAGCAGCTTAGTGCGACGGGGTTACGAGCAGTACTTC. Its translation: CASSLVRRGYEQYF.

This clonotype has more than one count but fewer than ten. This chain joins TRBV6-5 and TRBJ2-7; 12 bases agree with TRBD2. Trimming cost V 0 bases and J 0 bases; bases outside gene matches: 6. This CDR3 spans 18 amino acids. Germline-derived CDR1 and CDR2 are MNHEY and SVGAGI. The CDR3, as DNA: TGTGCCAGCAGTTACTCGAAAGGACTAGCGGGGTTCTCCTACGAGCAGTACTTC. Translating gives CASSYSKGLAGFSYEQYF.

CDR3 protein: CATSPTGGETQYF. The DNA of the CDR3 is TGTGCCACCAGCCCGACGGGAGGTGAGACCCAGTACTTC. This chain joins TRBV15 and TRBJ2-5, with TRBD2 matching 7 bases. Germline assignment: CDR1 LNHNV and CDR2 YYDKDF (reference sequence). Trimming took 5 bases from V and 5 from J; bases not matched to a gene: 5. This CDR3 is built from 13 residues.

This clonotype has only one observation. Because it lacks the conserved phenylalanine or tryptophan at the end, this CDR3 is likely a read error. The CDR3 loop is CASNRAAGREQYI. The CDR3, as DNA: TGCGCCAGCAACAGGGCCGCAGGGCGCGAGCAGTACATC. V gene TRBV5-1 combines with J gene TRBJ2-7; TRBD1 is a possible D gene (6 bases). V shed 6 bases and J shed 6 bases, with 16 bases lying between them. Germline lookup yields CDR1 SGHRS and CDR2 YFSETQ. The CDR3 totals 13 residues.